A single sample is the source of the 5 T cell receptor beta chains below, sequenced in a study of beta chain features in type 1 diabetes. Isolated RNA was reverse transcribed in full, so expressed TCRB transcripts were sequenced. Profiled with immunoSEQ multiplex PCR; TCRdb holds only in-frame clones, not every one. The sample shows hundreds of thousands of clones, about 14% of them seen only once. Study-level findings and limits: Shortening that was moderate but significant affected the TCRB CDR3s of Type 1 diabetes patients in all four CD4+ subsets.

No antigen has been identified for these receptors. Input material: naive CD4+ T cells from blood. The receptors were gathered from a man younger than 35 with type 1 diabetes.

This rearrangement joins TRBV29-1 to TRBJ1-1; no firm D call. The CDR3 length is 12 residues. The V gene lost 6 bases and the J gene lost 3 bases, with 11 bases spanning the gap. Germline lookup yields CDR1 SQVTM and CDR2 ANQGSEA. CDR3 residues: CSVQKGDTEAFF. The CDR3 nucleotides are TGCAGCGTCCAGAAGGGTGACACTGAAGCTTTCTTT.

The chain is built from TRBV2 and TRBJ2-3; 10 bases align to TRBD2. The CDR3 sequence is 20 residues long. The trim removed 6 bases at V and 5 bases at J, leaving 23 bases unmatched. Germline V gene lookup returns CDR1 SNHLY and CDR2 FYNNEI. This chain's CDR3 is CASRIQRTSGRSTVRDTQYF. The CDR3 bases are TGTGCCAGCAGGATCCAACGGACTAGCGGTAGATCAACGGTACGAGATACGCAGTATTTT.

This chain uses TRBV28 with TRBJ1-5, with TRBD1 matching over 8 bases. The ends lost 2 bases at V and 5 bases at J; junction bases unmatched: 2. This CDR3 comprises 14 residues. Germline V gene sequence: CDR1 MDHEN, CDR2 SYDVKM. The chain's CDR3 is CASSLTDRDQPQHF. The CDR3 coding sequence is TGTGCCAGCAGTTTAACGGACAGGGATCAGCCCCAGCATTTT.

This clone turned up a few times. The rearrangement joins TRBV9 to TRBJ2-7, with D perhaps matching TRBD1 or TRBD2 (5 bases each). Germline V gene sequence: CDR1 SGDLS, CDR2 YYNGEE. The CDR3 contains 15 residues. The ends were cut back, 1 base at V and 2 bases at J, with 13 bases in the middle. In DNA form, the CDR3 reads TGTGCCAGCAGCGTATCTCCTGAGGGGACCTACGAGCAGTACTTC. Protein sequence: CASSVSPEGTYEQYF.

This sequence joins TRBV7-9 and TRBJ1-1; TRBD1 agrees at 7 bases. Germline V gene sequence: CDR1 SEHNR, CDR2 FQNEAQ (reference sequence). This CDR3 spans 13 amino acids. Unmatched junction bases numbered 4, after V lost 5 bases and J lost 4 bases. The CDR3 region is CASSEGQFTEAFF. The CDR3 DNA reads as TGTGCCAGCAGCGAGGGACAGTTCACTGAAGCTTTCTTT. Filled out from reference TRBV7-9 and TRBJ1-1, the complete variable domain reads DTGVSQNPRHKITKRGQNVTFRCDPISEHNRLYWYRQTLGQGPEFLTYFQNEAQLEKSRLLSDRFSAERPKGSFSTLEIQRTEQGDSAMYLCASSEGQFTEAFFGQGTRLTVV.